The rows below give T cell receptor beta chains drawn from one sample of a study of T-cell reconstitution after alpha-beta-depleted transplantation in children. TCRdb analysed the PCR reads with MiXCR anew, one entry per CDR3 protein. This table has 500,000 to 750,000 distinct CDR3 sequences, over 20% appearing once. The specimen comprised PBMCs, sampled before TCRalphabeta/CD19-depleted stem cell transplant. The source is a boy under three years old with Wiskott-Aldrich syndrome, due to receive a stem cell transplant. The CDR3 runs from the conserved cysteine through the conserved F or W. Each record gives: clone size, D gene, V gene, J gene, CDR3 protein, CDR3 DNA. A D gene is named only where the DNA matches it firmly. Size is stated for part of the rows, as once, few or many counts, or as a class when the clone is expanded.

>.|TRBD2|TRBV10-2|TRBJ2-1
CASSEVLAGANNEQFF
TGCGCCAGCAGTGAGGTTCTAGCGGGAGCTAATAATGAGCAGTTCTTC
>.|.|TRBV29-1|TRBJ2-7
CSAVPSRSSYEQYF
TGCAGCGCCGTCCCTAGCCGAAGCTCCTACGAGCAGTACTTC
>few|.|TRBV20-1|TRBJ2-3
CSATKSGRQDTQYF
TGCAGTGCTACCAAAAGCGGGCGGCAAGATACGCAGTATTTT
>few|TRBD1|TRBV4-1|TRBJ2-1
CASSQVGQADEQFF
TGCGCCAGCAGCCAAGTAGGACAGGCCGATGAGCAGTTCTTC
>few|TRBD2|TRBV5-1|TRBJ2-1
CASSLVTQAGFSYNEQFF
TGCGCCAGCAGCTTGGTCACCCAAGCGGGATTCTCCTACAATGAGCAGTTCTTC
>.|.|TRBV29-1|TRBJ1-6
CSVSQGENSPLHF
TGCAGCGTTTCCCAGGGCGAAAATTCACCCCTCCACTTT
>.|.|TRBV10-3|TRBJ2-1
CAISLSGGLHYNEQFF
TGTGCCATCAGTTTAAGTGGGGGACTTCATTACAATGAGCAGTTCTTC
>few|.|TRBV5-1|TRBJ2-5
CASSRRTQETQYF
TGCGCCAGCAGTAGGAGGACCCAAGAGACCCAGTACTTC
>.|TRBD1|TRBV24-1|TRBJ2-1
CATSDPGQGWFNEQFF
TGTGCCACCAGTGATCCCGGACAGGGGTGGTTTAATGAGCAGTTCTTC
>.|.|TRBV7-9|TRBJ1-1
CASSSGRREAGAFF
TGTGCCAGCAGCTCGGGGCGTAGGGAAGCGGGAGCTTTCTTT
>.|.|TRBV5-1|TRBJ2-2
CASSLQETGELFF
TGCGCCAGCAGCTTGCAAGAGACCGGGGAGCTGTTTTTT
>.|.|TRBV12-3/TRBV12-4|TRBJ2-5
CASAGIQETQYF
TGTGCCAGCGCCGGGATCCAAGAGACCCAGTACTTC
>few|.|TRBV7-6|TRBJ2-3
CASSLEASETDTQYF
TGTGCCAGCAGCTTGGAGGCTAGCGAGACAGATACGCAGTATTTT
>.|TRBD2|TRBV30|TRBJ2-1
CAWTRGNSYNEQFF
TGTGCCTGGACGCGGGGGAATTCCTACAATGAGCAGTTCTTC
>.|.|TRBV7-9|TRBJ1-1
CASSLVQGIGTEAFF
TGTGCCAGCAGCTTAGTCCAGGGAATCGGGACTGAAGCTTTCTTT
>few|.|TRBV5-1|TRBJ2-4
CASSRPRPGAKNIQYF
TGCGCCAGCAGCCGACCTCGACCGGGAGCCAAAAACATTCAGTACTTC
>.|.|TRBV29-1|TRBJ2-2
CSVESRVTTGELFF
TGCAGCGTTGAATCCAGGGTGACAACCGGGGAGCTGTTTTTT
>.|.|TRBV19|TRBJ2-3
CASSIGYADTQYF
TGTGCCAGTAGTATAGGTTACGCAGATACGCAGTATTTT
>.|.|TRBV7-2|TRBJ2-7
CASSAFSVKDEQYF
TGTGCCAGCAGCGCCTTCTCGGTAAAGGACGAGCAGTACTTC
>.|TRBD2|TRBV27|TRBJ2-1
CASSLGTRKYNEQFF
TGTGCCAGCAGTTTAGGGACTAGAAAATACAATGAGCAGTTCTTC
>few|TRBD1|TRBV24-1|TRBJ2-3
CATSDLTGDPTDTQYF
TGTGCCACCAGTGATTTGACAGGGGACCCCACAGATACGCAGTATTTT
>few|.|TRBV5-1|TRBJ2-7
CASSLEGSGYEQYF
TGCGCCAGCAGCTTGGAAGGTTCGGGGTACGAGCAGTACTTC
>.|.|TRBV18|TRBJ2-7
CASSPPTRRLGEQYF
TGTGCCAGCTCACCACCGACTAGGAGGTTAGGCGAGCAGTACTTC
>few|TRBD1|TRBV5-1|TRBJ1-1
CASSPRTGEGTEAFF
TGCGCCAGCAGCCCCCGAACAGGGGAGGGGACTGAAGCTTTCTTT
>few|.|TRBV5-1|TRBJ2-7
CASSGYPGYEQYF
TGCGCCAGCAGCGGTTACCCCGGGTACGAGCAGTACTTC
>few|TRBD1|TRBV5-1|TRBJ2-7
CASSSGTGYNEQYF
TGCGCCAGCAGCTCTGGGACAGGGTACAACGAGCAGTACTTC
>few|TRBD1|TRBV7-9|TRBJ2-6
CASSSQGASSGANVLTF
TGTGCCAGCAGCTCACAGGGGGCTAGCTCTGGGGCCAACGTCCTGACTTTC
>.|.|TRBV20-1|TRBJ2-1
CSARVRGLSDRNEQFF
TGCAGTGCTAGAGTTCGAGGACTATCCGATAGGAATGAGCAGTTCTTC
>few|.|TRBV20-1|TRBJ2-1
CSAMVQGSYNEQFF
TGCAGTGCTATGGTCCAAGGCTCCTACAATGAGCAGTTCTTC
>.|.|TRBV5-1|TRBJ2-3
CASSLVGGRTDTQYF
TGCGCCAGCAGCTTGGTCGGGGGTAGGACAGATACGCAGTATTTT
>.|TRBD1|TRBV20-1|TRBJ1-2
CSASRGFDYGYTF
TGCAGTGCTAGCAGGGGGTTTGACTATGGCTACACCTTC
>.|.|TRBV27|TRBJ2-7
CASSRQAQTSYEQYF
TGTGCCAGCAGTCGACAGGCCCAGACATCCTACGAGCAGTACTTC
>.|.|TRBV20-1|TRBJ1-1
CSGVQWGYTEAFF
TGCAGTGGGGTTCAGTGGGGATACACTGAAGCTTTCTTT
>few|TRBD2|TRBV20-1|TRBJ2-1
CSAISPGTSGNNEQFF
TGCAGTGCGATTAGTCCCGGGACTAGCGGGAACAATGAGCAGTTCTTC
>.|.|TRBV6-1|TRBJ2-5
CASSALDRGETQYF
TGTGCCAGCAGCGCTTTGGACAGAGGAGAGACCCAGTACTTC
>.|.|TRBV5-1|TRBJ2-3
CASSFFIGAEDTQYF
TGCGCCAGCAGCTTCTTTATTGGGGCAGAGGATACGCAGTATTTT
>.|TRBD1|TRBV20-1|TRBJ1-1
CSAPRPGTGNTEAFF
TGCAGTGCTCCCCGTCCCGGGACAGGGAACACTGAAGCTTTCTTT
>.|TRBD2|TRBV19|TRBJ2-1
CASSITGLAGVRSYNEQFF
TGTGCCAGTAGTATAACCGGACTAGCGGGAGTAAGGTCCTACAATGAGCAGTTCTTC
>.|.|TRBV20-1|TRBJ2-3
CSAPRPGVSDTQYF
TGCAGTGCTCCCCGGCCGGGAGTATCAGATACGCAGTATTTT
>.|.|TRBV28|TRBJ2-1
CASSRPSEQFF
TGTGCCAGCAGTCGGCCTAGTGAGCAGTTCTTC
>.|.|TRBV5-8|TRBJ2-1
CASSKRTLAYNEQFF
TGTGCCAGCAGCAAAAGGACCCTAGCCTACAATGAGCAGTTCTTC
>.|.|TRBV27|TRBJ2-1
CASRIPGGGEQFF
TGTGCCAGCAGGATTCCCGGGGGTGGGGAACAGTTCTTC
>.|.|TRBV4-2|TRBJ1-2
CASSQDTGGSDYGYTF
TGTGCCAGCAGCCAAGATACCGGGGGCTCGGACTATGGCTACACCTTC
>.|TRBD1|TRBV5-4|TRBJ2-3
CASSSWTGGNRDTQYF
TGTGCCAGCAGCTCCTGGACAGGGGGGAACAGGGATACGCAGTATTTT
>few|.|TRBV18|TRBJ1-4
CASSPLPSGVRDEKLFF
TGTGCCAGCTCACCACTCCCTTCAGGGGTCCGGGATGAAAAACTGTTTTTT
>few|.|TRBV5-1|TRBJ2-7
CASSLGLRAYEQYF
TGCGCCAGCAGCTTGGGACTGAGAGCCTACGAGCAGTACTTC
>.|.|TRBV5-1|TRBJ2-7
CASSLEAVGAIHEQYF
TGCGCCAGCAGCTTGGAGGCGGTGGGAGCCATCCACGAGCAGTACTTC
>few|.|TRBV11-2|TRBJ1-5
CASSLGPFSNQPQHF
TGTGCCAGCAGCTTAGGGCCTTTTAGCAATCAGCCCCAGCATTTT
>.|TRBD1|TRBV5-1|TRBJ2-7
CASSSGGRDRVYEQYF
TGCGCCAGCAGCTCGGGTGGCCGGGACAGGGTCTACGAGCAGTACTTC
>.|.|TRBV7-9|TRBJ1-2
CASSSGTRGYGYTF
TGTGCCAGCAGCTCGGGGACGAGGGGCTATGGCTACACCTTC
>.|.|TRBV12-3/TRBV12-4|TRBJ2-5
CASSSRFQETQYF
TGTGCCAGCAGTTCCAGGTTCCAAGAGACCCAGTACTTC
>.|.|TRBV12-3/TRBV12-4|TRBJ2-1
CASSSMTRDGSYNEQFF
TGTGCCAGCAGTTCAATGACCCGGGACGGTTCCTACAATGAGCAGTTCTTC
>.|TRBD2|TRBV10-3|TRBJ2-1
CAISATSGSSYNEQFF
TGTGCCATCAGCGCGACTAGCGGGAGCTCCTACAATGAGCAGTTCTTC
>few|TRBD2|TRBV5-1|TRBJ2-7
CASREMERGSYEQYF
TGCGCCAGCAGGGAGATGGAGCGGGGCTCCTACGAGCAGTACTTC
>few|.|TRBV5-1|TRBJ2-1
CASSFLGQMLYNEQFF
TGCGCCAGCAGCTTCCTTGGACAAATGCTCTACAATGAGCAGTTCTTC
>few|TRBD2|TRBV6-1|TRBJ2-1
CASSKTSGRGGSFF
TGTGCCAGCAGCAAAACTAGCGGGAGAGGGGGGTCGTTCTTC
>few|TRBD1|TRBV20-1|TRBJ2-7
CSASRGYSYEQYF
TGCAGTGCTAGCAGGGGGTATTCCTACGAGCAGTACTTC
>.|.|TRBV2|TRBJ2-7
CASGRDQTTYEQYF
TGTGCCAGCGGAAGGGACCAGACCACCTACGAGCAGTACTTC
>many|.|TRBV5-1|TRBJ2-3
CASSLKGADTQYF
TGCGCCAGCAGCTTGAAGGGTGCAGATACGCAGTATTTT